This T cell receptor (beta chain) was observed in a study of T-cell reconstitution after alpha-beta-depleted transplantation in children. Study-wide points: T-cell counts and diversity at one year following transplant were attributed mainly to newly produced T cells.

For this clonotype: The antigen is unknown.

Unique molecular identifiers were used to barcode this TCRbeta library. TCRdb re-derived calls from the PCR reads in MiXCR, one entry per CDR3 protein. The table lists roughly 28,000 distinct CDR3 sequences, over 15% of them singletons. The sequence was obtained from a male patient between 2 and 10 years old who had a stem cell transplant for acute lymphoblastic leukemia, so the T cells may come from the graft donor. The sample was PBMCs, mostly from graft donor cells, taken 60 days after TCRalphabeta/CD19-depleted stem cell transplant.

CDR3 in amino acids: CASSLISAGAYEQYF. The DNA of the CDR3 is TGTGCCAGCAGCTTGATTTCAGCGGGAGCCTACGAGCAGTACTTC. The chain joins TRBV11-2 to TRBJ2-7; TRBD2 agrees at 8 bases. The CDR3 loop spans 15 amino acids. Germline CDR1 and CDR2: SGHAT and FQNNGV. Trimming cost V 3 bases and J 2 bases; bases outside gene matches: 6.